A single sample gave rise to the 30 T cell receptor beta chains below, sequenced in a study of Ad26.COV2.S vaccination and SARS-CoV-2 variants. Clones were read by immunoSEQ multiplex PCR, and TCRdb kept only the in-frame ones, dropping some. The sample yields 400,000 to 500,000 clones, roughly 90% seen once. Treatment defined: roughly 19 received Ad26.COV2.S at low or high dose, single or two shots; 5 received placebo; per-sample allocation not given. Repertoires come from day 63 after the first vaccine or placebo injection. The material sequenced was peripheral blood, taken in a trial of Ad26.COV2.S vaccine versus placebo. The source is a person between 18 and 65 years old who received the Ad26.COV2.S COVID-19 vaccine or a placebo.

This clone has just a few counts. CDR3 sequence reads: CASSVNWATEAFF. For the CDR3, the DNA is TGTGCCAGCAGCGTCAATTGGGCCACTGAAGCTTTCTTT. This rearrangement joins TRBV2 to TRBJ1-1; D is unclear. CDR1 is SNHLY and CDR2 is FYNNEI in the germline V gene. The V and J ends lost 6 bases and 4 bases respectively, with 12 bases between them. This CDR3 region has 13 residues. Drawing the rest from reference TRBV2 and TRBJ1-1, the complete variable domain is EPEVTQTPSHQVTQMGQEVILRCVPISNHLYFYWYRQILGQKVEFLVSFYNNEISEKSEIFDDQFSVERPDGSNFTLKIRSTKLEDSAMYFCASSVNWATEAFFGQGTRLTVV.

This clone has only one observation. The genes are TRBV7-3 and TRBJ1-1; TRBD1 might be the D (6 bases). Germline lookup yields CDR1 SGHTA and CDR2 FQGTGA. Trimming pared 1 base from V and 2 bases from J, leaving 14 bases between. This CDR3 has 16 amino acids. The CDR3: CASSLNPKGGNTEAFF. For the CDR3, the DNA is TGTGCCAGCAGCTTAAACCCCAAGGGGGGTAACACTGAAGCTTTCTTT.

This chain joins TRBV12-3 or TRBV12-4 and TRBJ2-1; D not resolved. The V and J ends lost 5 bases and 8 bases respectively, with 13 bases between them. The CDR3 is 13 amino acids. CDR3 nucleotides: TGTGCCAGCAGTCCCGATACACACTATGAGCAGTTCTTC. This encodes CASSPDTHYEQFF.

This clone has only a few counts. The rearrangement uses TRBV9 and TRBJ1-5; D is undetermined. Trimming left V 3 bases short and J 5 bases short, with 9 bases between. CDR1 and CDR2 (germline): SGDLS, YYNGEE. CDR3 length: 13 amino acids. The CDR3 DNA follows: TGTGCCAGCAGCGGGGGTTCAGATCAGCCCCAGCATTTT. As protein: CASSGGSDQPQHF.

The chain joins TRBV5-4 to TRBJ2-7, with a tentative D call TRBD2 (5 bases). Trimming removed 0 bases at V and 1 base at J, with 8 bases between. Germline lookup yields CDR1 SGHNT and CDR2 YYREEE (reference sequence). CDR3 length: 14 residues. The CDR3 loop reads CASSLAGISYEQYF. CDR3 sequence (DNA): TGTGCCAGCAGCTTGGCCGGGATTTCCTACGAGCAGTACTTC.

V usage is TRBV6-5 and J usage is TRBJ1-5; maybe TRBD1 (5 bases). Germline-derived CDR1 and CDR2 are MNHEY and SVGAGI. The CDR3 has 14 amino acids. Trimming left V 7 bases short and J 1 base short, with 11 bases between. The CDR3 loop reads CASNIQGSNQPQHF. The DNA of the CDR3 is TGTGCCAGCAATATCCAGGGCAGCAATCAGCCCCAGCATTTT.

J is TRBJ2-3 and V is TRBV11-2, with D possibly TRBD1 on 6 matching bases. The V end lost 5 bases, the J end lost 0 bases, and 9 bases lay between the germline ends. The CDR3 is 14 residues long. Germline CDR1 is SGHAT and CDR2 is FQNNGV. The CDR3 coding sequence is TGTGCCAGCAGCGGGACACTTAGCACAGATACGCAGTATTTT. The encoded protein is CASSGTLSTDTQYF.

This clone was observed once. The chain employs TRBV7-9 and TRBJ1-2, with D maybe TRBD1 (6 bases). Germline V lookup: CDR1 SEHNR, CDR2 FQNEAQ (reference sequence). V was pared by 1 base and J by 4 bases, with 16 bases between. The CDR3 is 16 amino acids. Here the CDR3 reads CASSLGGGRYAYGYTF. In DNA, the CDR3 is TGTGCCAGCAGCTTAGGAGGGGGGCGATACGCCTATGGCTACACCTTC.

The CDR3 bases are TGTGCCAGCAGCGTAGCCGACAGCCCGCACTATGGCTACACCTTC. Residues: CASSVADSPHYGYTF. This chain links TRBV9 with TRBJ1-2, with a weak D call TRBD1 (5 bases). In germline, CDR1 is SGDLS, CDR2 YYNGEE. This CDR3 has 15 residues. V lost 0 bases, J lost 3 bases, and 12 bases lay in between.

V is TRBV4-2 and J is TRBJ2-7, with 12 bases that match TRBD1. Trimming removed 4 bases from V and 4 bases from J; junction bases left unmatched: 11. The CDR3 runs to 17 residues. CDR1 is LGHNA, CDR2 YNFKEQ, per germline. Here the CDR3 reads CASSRAGTGGSRYEQYF. The CDR3 DNA is TGTGCCAGCAGCCGGGCCGGGACAGGGGGCAGTAGGTACGAGCAGTACTTC.

This clone was picked up a small number of times. V and J are TRBV3-1 (or the pseudogene TRBV3-2) and TRBJ2-3, with D hard to call. Germline V gives CDR1 LGHDT, CDR2 YNNKEL (reference sequence). The CDR3 is 15 residues long. V dropped 3 bases and J dropped 3 bases, with 13 bases sitting between them. The CDR3 here is CASSQKRFGTDTQYF. The CDR3 DNA reads TGTGCCAGCAGCCAGAAGAGGTTTGGGACAGATACGCAGTATTTT.

V usage is TRBV30 and J usage is TRBJ1-6; weak D call: TRBD1 (6 bases). The CDR3 covers 13 residues. Trimming took off 4 bases at V and 7 bases at J, with 11 bases between the two ends. The germline gives CDR1 GTSNPN, CDR2 SVGIG (reference sequence). The CDR3 DNA reads TGTGCCTGGACCCAGGGGAGCAATTCACCCCTCCACTTT. Translated, it gives CAWTQGSNSPLHF.

The rearrangement links TRBV28 to TRBJ1-6; maybe TRBD1 (6 bases). The V gene's germline CDR1 is MDHEN and CDR2 SYDVKM. Trimming took 5 bases from V and 9 from J, leaving 17 bases between them. The CDR3 is made up of 15 amino acids. CDR3 amino acids: CASSVVGGGISPLHF. Here the CDR3 DNA reads TGTGCCAGCAGTGTGGTAGGGGGAGGGATTTCACCCCTCCACTTT.

V is TRBV13 and J is TRBJ2-5; perhaps TRBD1 as D (5 bases). Germline values: CDR1 PRHDT, CDR2 FYEKMQ (reference sequence). Trimming stripped 4 bases from V and 3 bases from J, with 15 bases between. This CDR3 comprises 15 residues. The CDR3 region has the DNA TGTGCCAGCAGCTACGGACACGGCCAGGAAGAGACCCAGTACTTC. Protein sequence: CASSYGHGQEETQYF.

The rearrangement joins TRBV18 to TRBJ2-3; 8 bases are a match to TRBD1. Germline loops: CDR1 KGHSH, CDR2 LQKENI. With V trimmed by 0 bases and J by 2 bases, 4 bases remained unmatched. The CDR3 is 16 amino acids. The CDR3 loop reads CASSPPGQGYTDTQYF. The DNA of the CDR3 is TGTGCCAGCTCACCACCCGGACAGGGCTACACAGATACGCAGTATTTT. Based on the CDR3 plus reference TRBV18 and TRBJ2-3, the full variable domain is NAGVMQNPRHLVRRRGQEARLRCSPMKGHSHVYWYRQLPEEGLKFMVYLQKENIIDESGMPKERFSAEFPKEGPSILRIQQVVRGDSAAYFCASSPPGQGYTDTQYFGPGTRLTVL.

V gene TRBV18 combines with J gene TRBJ2-5, with D unresolved. CDR1 KGHSH and CDR2 LQKENI come from the germline V gene. Trimming cost V 4 bases and J 2 bases, with 8 bases left between them. This CDR3 has 13 residues. In nucleotides, the CDR3 is TGTGCCAGCTCACTTCGACAACAAGAGACCCAGTACTTC. Translating gives CASSLRQQETQYF. Full variable domain (missing parts from reference TRBV18 and TRBJ2-5): NAGVMQNPRHLVRRRGQEARLRCSPMKGHSHVYWYRQLPEEGLKFMVYLQKENIIDESGMPKERFSAEFPKEGPSILRIQQVVRGDSAAYFCASSLRQQETQYFGPGTRLLVL.

The V call is TRBV30, the J call TRBJ1-6; 7 bases align to TRBD1. Germline assignment: CDR1 GTSNPN and CDR2 SVGIG (reference sequence). After removal of 7 bases from V and 0 bases from J, the junction contained 12 bases not matched to a gene. The CDR3 is 17 amino acids. The CDR3 reads CASSGTERDSYNSPLHF. The CDR3, as DNA: TGTGCCTCTTCCGGGACAGAAAGGGACTCCTATAATTCACCCCTCCACTTT.

This chain joins TRBV19 and TRBJ2-7, with TRBD1 matching over 9 bases. The length of the CDR3 is 13 residues. Germline V gives CDR1 LNHDA, CDR2 SQIVND (reference sequence). After removal of 6 bases from V and 5 bases from J, the junction contained 5 bases not matched to a gene. CDR3 in DNA: TGTGCCAGTAGACCGACAGGGGGGAACGAGCAGTACTTC. This translates into CASRPTGGNEQYF.

CDR3 coding DNA: TGTGCCAGCAGCGACGGGACAGGGGAAGTTACCTACGAGCAGTACTTC. Its protein is CASSDGTGEVTYEQYF. This sequence joins TRBV7-9 and TRBJ2-7; 10 positions match TRBD1. The V gene's germline CDR1 is SEHNR and CDR2 FQNEAQ (reference sequence). The ends lost 5 bases at V and 2 bases at J; junction bases unmatched: 9. The CDR3 runs to 16 residues.

The V and J genes are TRBV5-6 and TRBJ1-6, with D maybe TRBD1 (6 bases). Germline-derived CDR1 and CDR2 are SGHDT and YYEEEE. This CDR3 comprises 18 residues. V was clipped by 3 bases and J by 0 bases, with 16 bases between them. CDR3 sequence reads: CASSYKGGAVSYNSPLHF. The CDR3, as DNA: TGTGCCAGCAGCTACAAAGGGGGGGCGGTCTCCTATAATTCACCCCTCCACTTT.

The rearrangement joins TRBV12-3 or TRBV12-4 to TRBJ1-1, with D hard to call. The CDR3 runs 12 residues. The CDR3 is CAAAFFGTEAFF. The CDR3 DNA reads as TGTGCAGCGGCGTTTTTTGGCACTGAAGCTTTCTTT.

CDR3 region: CASSYRTGSTEAFF. Here the CDR3 DNA reads TGTGCCAGCAGTTACAGGACAGGGAGCACTGAAGCTTTCTTT. This chain joins TRBV27 and TRBJ1-1; 8 bases agree with TRBD1. Trimming at V came to 4 bases and at J to 4 bases, leaving 5 bases not matched to a gene. This CDR3 has 14 residues. The V gene's germline CDR1 is MNHEY and CDR2 SMNVEV (reference sequence).

The V and J genes are TRBV19 and TRBJ2-5; TRBD1 might be the D (5 bases). Trimming shortened V by 3 bases and J by 5 bases, and 10 bases separated the two germline ends. Germline CDR1 reads LNHDA; CDR2 reads SQIVND (reference sequence). The CDR3 loop spans 13 amino acids. The CDR3 here is CASSIRGSETQYF. The CDR3 coding sequence is TGTGCCAGTAGTATTAGGGGCAGCGAGACCCAGTACTTC.

The rearrangement uses TRBV27 and TRBJ2-7; 14 bases match TRBD2. With 8 bases clipped from V and 9 bases from J, the junction kept 9 bases outside the gene matches. CDR3 length: 14 residues. Per germline, CDR1 MNHEY and CDR2 SMNVEV (reference sequence). This chain's CDR3 is CASLTGTSGGRQYF. The CDR3, as DNA: TGTGCCAGCCTCACAGGGACTAGCGGGGGTAGGCAGTACTTC.

The chain carries TRBV5-5 and TRBJ2-7, with no clear D. Germline CDR1 is SGHKS and CDR2 is YYEKEE (reference sequence). V was clipped by 1 base and J by 3 bases, with 11 bases between them. The CDR3 totals 14 residues. The DNA for the CDR3 is TGTGCCAGCAGCTTGCCAGGCCCTCTCTACGAGCAGTACTTC. Amino acid sequence: CASSLPGPLYEQYF.

The chain employs TRBV20-1 and TRBJ2-5; D ambiguous. Trimming took off 5 bases at V and 7 bases at J, with 8 bases between the two ends. Per the germline V gene, CDR1 is DFQATT and CDR2 is SNEGSKA (reference sequence). The CDR3 contains 10 residues. CDR3 bases: TGCAGTGCTTCAAGAGGGACCCAGTACTTC. Its translation is CSASRGTQYF.

The V call is TRBV7-3, the J call TRBJ1-2; no firm D call. Trimming removed 1 base from V and 8 bases from J, with 11 bases in between. Germline CDR1 and CDR2: SGHTA and FQGTGA. This CDR3 spans 13 amino acids. This CDR3 is CASSLNVAGGYTF. CDR3 DNA: TGTGCCAGCAGCTTAAACGTGGCGGGGGGCTACACCTTC.

The rearrangement joins TRBV28 to TRBJ2-6; D is unclear. CDR1 and CDR2 (germline): MDHEN, SYDVKM. This CDR3 region has 17 residues. With 6 bases removed from V and 2 bases from J, the gap between germline ends came to 17 bases. The CDR3 sequence: CASSRWTRATGANVLTF. CDR3 bases: TGTGCCAGCAGCCGGTGGACCCGGGCAACTGGGGCCAACGTCCTGACTTTC.

This chain links TRBV6-2 or TRBV6-3 with TRBJ1-5; no clear D gene. CDR3 length: 14 residues. V shed 5 bases and J shed 7 bases, with 15 bases lying between them. The V gene's germline CDR1 is MNHEY and CDR2 SVGEGT. The CDR3 spells CASSATSVGQPQHF. The CDR3 nucleotides read TGTGCCAGCAGTGCGACGAGCGTGGGCCAGCCCCAGCATTTT.

The rearrangement links TRBV30 to TRBJ1-3; D is unresolved. V shed 2 bases and J shed 3 bases, with 5 bases lying between them. CDR3 length: 12 amino acids. Germline-derived CDR1 and CDR2 are GTSNPN and SVGIG (reference sequence). CDR3 nucleotides: TGTGCCTGGAGTAGTGGTGGAAACACCATATATTTT. This translates into CAWSSGGNTIYF.